These T cell receptor beta chains were read from a single sample in a study of response to subunit inactivated influenza vaccine. One entry per CDR3 protein, called by TCRdb with MiXCR from the RT-PCR reads. This sample has under 800,000 distinct CDR3 sequences, with 14% found just once. The material was PBMCs from blood, obtained approximately 15 days before vaccination. Receptors originate from a man aged 45-60 years who received an inactivated influenza vaccine. CDR3s include the opening cysteine and the closing phenylalanine or tryptophan. The D gene is left open where the match is weak. A row's size may be missing; if present it is once, few, many or a size class.

cdr3_aa: CSARTSGRDYNEQFF; cdr3_nt: TGCAGTGCTAGGACTAGCGGGAGGGACTACAATGAGCAGTTCTTC; clone_size: .; d_call: TRBD2; j_call: TRBJ2-1; v_call: TRBV20-1
cdr3_aa: CASSSGRRTQYF; cdr3_nt: TGTGCCAGCAGCTCCGGACGCCGTACGCAGTATTTT; clone_size: .; d_call: .; j_call: TRBJ2-3; v_call: TRBV7-2
cdr3_aa: CASSLVLGKWEKLFF; cdr3_nt: TGTGCCAGCAGCTTAGTTTTGGGGAAGTGGGAAAAACTGTTTTTT; clone_size: .; d_call: .; j_call: TRBJ1-4; v_call: TRBV7-2
cdr3_aa: CASSDRGVYSYEQYF; cdr3_nt: TGTGCCAGCAGTGATCGAGGTGTTTACTCCTACGAGCAGTACTTC; clone_size: many; d_call: .; j_call: TRBJ2-7; v_call: TRBV25-1
cdr3_aa: CASSVLLDDTQYF; cdr3_nt: TGTGCCAGCAGTGTCCTTTTGGACGATACGCAGTATTTT; clone_size: .; d_call: .; j_call: TRBJ2-3; v_call: TRBV6-1
cdr3_aa: CASSLRNSPSYEQYF; cdr3_nt: TGTGCCAGCAGCTTACGGAACAGCCCCTCCTACGAGCAGTACTTC; clone_size: .; d_call: .; j_call: TRBJ2-7; v_call: TRBV7-2
cdr3_aa: CSVDGVSTYNEQFF; cdr3_nt: TGCAGCGTTGATGGGGTCTCGACCTACAATGAGCAGTTCTTC; clone_size: many; d_call: .; j_call: TRBJ2-1; v_call: TRBV29-1
cdr3_aa: CASSRRDRGLYTF; cdr3_nt: TGTGCCAGCAGCCGCCGGGACAGGGGGCTCTACACCTTC; clone_size: .; d_call: TRBD1; j_call: TRBJ1-2; v_call: TRBV13
cdr3_aa: CASRSRGGYNEQFF; cdr3_nt: TGTGCCAGCAGATCGAGGGGGGGGTACAATGAGCAGTTCTTC; clone_size: few; d_call: .; j_call: TRBJ2-1; v_call: TRBV6-2/TRBV6-3
cdr3_aa: CASSVGIGINTEAFF; cdr3_nt: TGTGCCAGCAGCGTAGGGATAGGGATAAACACTGAAGCTTTCTTT; clone_size: many; d_call: .; j_call: TRBJ1-1; v_call: TRBV9
cdr3_aa: CSARSPGLAGEYTNTGELFF; cdr3_nt: TGCAGTGCTAGGAGCCCGGGACTAGCGGGGGAGTATACGAACACCGGGGAGCTGTTTTTT; clone_size: .; d_call: TRBD2; j_call: TRBJ2-2; v_call: TRBV20-1
cdr3_aa: CSARVSGGDNTGELFF; cdr3_nt: TGCAGTGCTAGAGTTTCGGGGGGCGACAACACCGGGGAGCTGTTTTTT; clone_size: .; d_call: .; j_call: TRBJ2-2; v_call: TRBV20-1
cdr3_aa: CASCHRDKYTGELFF; cdr3_nt: TGTGCCAGCTGCCACCGGGACAAGTACACCGGGGAGCTGTTTTTT; clone_size: few; d_call: .; j_call: TRBJ2-2; v_call: TRBV12-3/TRBV12-4
cdr3_aa: CASSYVVYEQYF; cdr3_nt: TGTGCCAGCAGTTACGTTGTCTACGAGCAGTACTTC; clone_size: few; d_call: .; j_call: TRBJ2-7; v_call: TRBV6-2/TRBV6-3
cdr3_aa: CASSLALSPGENIQYF; cdr3_nt: TGTGCCAGCAGCTTAGCGCTATCCCCTGGAGAAAACATTCAGTACTTC; clone_size: .; d_call: .; j_call: TRBJ2-4; v_call: TRBV7-2
cdr3_aa: CASSLVVTTNTEAFF; cdr3_nt: TGTGCCAGCAGTTTAGTAGTCACTACGAACACTGAAGCTTTCTTT; clone_size: many; d_call: .; j_call: TRBJ1-1; v_call: TRBV12-3/TRBV12-4
cdr3_aa: CASSNPGQGSETQYF; cdr3_nt: TGTGCCAGCAGCAACCCGGGACAGGGATCCGAGACCCAGTACTTC; clone_size: .; d_call: TRBD1; j_call: TRBJ2-5; v_call: TRBV7-6
cdr3_aa: CASSVGGGDYGYTF; cdr3_nt: TGTGCCAGCAGCGTAGGGGGAGGGGACTATGGCTACACCTTC; clone_size: .; d_call: .; j_call: TRBJ1-2; v_call: TRBV9
cdr3_aa: CASSFGRADNYEQYF; cdr3_nt: TGTGCCAGCAGTTTCGGGCGAGCGGACAACTACGAGCAGTACTTC; clone_size: .; d_call: .; j_call: TRBJ2-7; v_call: TRBV28